The rows below give T cell receptor beta chains drawn from one sample of a study of blood T cell repertoires in COVID-19. Using immunoSEQ multiplex PCR, the repertoire was profiled, and TCRdb retains in-frame clones only, with some absent. The data hold 80,000 to 100,000 clones, with 70% to 90% observed a single time. The sample consisted of peripheral blood. The receptors shown here come from a man between 65 and 85 years old with acute or convalescent COVID-19. Both conserved end residues are part of each CDR3. A D gene is named only where the DNA matches it firmly. Size values are once, few and many counts, or a class for expanded clones, and some rows have none.

d_call j_call clone_size v_call cdr3_aa cdr3_nt
NA TRBJ2-5 NA TRBV29-1 CSVGQGGRETQYF TGCAGCGTTGGGCAGGGAGGCAGAGAGACCCAGTACTTC
NA TRBJ2-6 NA TRBV5-1 CASSFRDTNSGANVLTF TGCGCCAGCAGCTTCCGGGACACCAACTCTGGGGCCAACGTCCTGACTTTC
NA TRBJ1-1 NA TRBV28 CASSLVGQSNTEAFF TGTGCCAGCAGTTTAGTGGGACAATCGAACACTGAAGCTTTCTTT
NA TRBJ2-7 NA TRBV5-1 CASSLAGSYEQYF TGCGCCAGCAGCTTGGCAGGATCCTACGAGCAGTACTTC
TRBD1 TRBJ1-6 NA TRBV3-1/TRBV3-2 CASSLPRTGRMHSPLHF TGTGCCAGCAGCCTCCCGAGGACAGGTCGGATGCATTCACCCCTCCACTTT
NA TRBJ2-5 NA TRBV10-1 CASSENPGETQYF TGCGCCAGCAGTGAGAATCCAGGAGAGACCCAGTACTTC
TRBD1 TRBJ1-2 NA TRBV7-9 CASSLDRGTGYTF TGTGCCAGCAGCTTGGACAGGGGGACTGGCTACACCTTC
NA TRBJ2-5 NA TRBV6-1 CASSEAGWGLETQYF TGTGCCAGCAGTGAAGCGGGATGGGGGCTTGAGACCCAGTACTTC
TRBD1 TRBJ1-1 NA TRBV5-5 CASSLYRGPTEAFF TGTGCCAGCAGCTTGTACAGGGGCCCCACTGAAGCTTTCTTT
NA TRBJ2-1 NA TRBV5-1 CASSLTEPFYNEQFF TGCGCCAGCAGCTTGACAGAACCGTTCTACAATGAGCAGTTCTTC
NA TRBJ2-2 NA TRBV14 CASSRPEGGNTGELFF TGTGCCAGCAGCCGCCCAGAGGGAGGAAACACCGGGGAGCTGTTTTTT
TRBD1 TRBJ2-7 NA TRBV12-3/TRBV12-4 CASSPGGYEQYF TGTGCCAGCTCCCCAGGGGGCTACGAGCAGTACTTC
NA TRBJ2-5 NA TRBV5-6 CASSMTGRETQYF TGTGCCAGCAGCATGACAGGAAGGGAGACCCAGTACTTC
NA TRBJ1-1 NA TRBV6-5 CASSPVGGLNTEAFF TGTGCCAGCAGTCCTGTAGGAGGATTGAACACTGAAGCTTTCTTT
TRBD1 TRBJ1-4 NA TRBV28 CASSLGQGPGSYEKLFF TGTGCCAGCAGTTTAGGACAGGGCCCTGGGTCATATGAAAAACTGTTTTTT
NA TRBJ1-1 NA TRBV3-1/TRBV3-2 CASSRETGTEAFF TGTGCCAGCAGCCGGGAGACGGGCACTGAAGCTTTCTTT
NA TRBJ2-1 NA TRBV5-1 CASSDSYNEQFF TGCGCCAGCAGCGACAGCTACAATGAGCAGTTCTTC
NA TRBJ1-2 NA TRBV7-9 CASSPLEEVYGYTF TGTGCCAGCAGCCCGCTAGAGGAGGTATATGGCTACACCTTC
TRBD1 TRBJ2-5 NA TRBV5-1 CASSSGQGRQETQYF TGCGCCAGCAGCTCAGGACAGGGGAGGCAAGAGACCCAGTACTTC
TRBD1 TRBJ1-5 NA TRBV27 CASSLLGTGIEPQHF TGTGCCAGCAGTTTACTGGGGACAGGGATTGAGCCCCAGCATTTT
NA TRBJ2-3 once TRBV7-2 CASSLERDPDTQYF TGTGCCAGCAGCTTAGAACGGGATCCAGATACGCAGTATTTT
NA TRBJ1-2 few TRBV18 CASSPQGNYGYTF TGTGCCAGCTCACCACAGGGGAACTATGGCTACACCTTC
TRBD2 TRBJ2-7 NA TRBV5-5 CASTLKANSGGSGYEQYF TGTGCCAGCACCCTGAAGGCTAATAGCGGGGGGTCTGGCTACGAGCAGTACTTC
NA TRBJ2-3 NA TRBV12-3/TRBV12-4 CASRGLLTDTQYF TGTGCCAGCCGCGGACTCCTAACAGATACGCAGTATTTT
NA TRBJ1-2 NA TRBV30 CAWSPPRATGYTF TGTGCCTGGAGTCCCCCCAGGGCGACTGGCTACACCTTC
NA TRBJ1-5 few TRBV28 CASSKHRAQHF TGTGCCAGCAGTAAGCACCGGGCCCAGCATTTT
TRBD1 TRBJ1-4 few TRBV12-3/TRBV12-4 CASTQLQGGKLFF TGTGCCAGCACTCAATTACAGGGGGGAAAACTGTTTTTT
TRBD2 TRBJ2-1 NA TRBV4-2 CASSLRGGPNDNEQFF TGTGCCAGCAGCCTACGCGGGGGGCCTAACGACAATGAGCAGTTCTTC
NA TRBJ2-7 NA TRBV9 CASSVTDSGYEQYF TGTGCCAGCAGCGTGACAGACTCGGGCTACGAGCAGTACTTC
NA TRBJ2-3 NA TRBV7-6 CASSLSRGSTDTQYF TGTGCCAGCAGCTTATCCCGGGGGAGCACAGATACGCAGTATTTT
NA TRBJ1-1 NA TRBV18 CASSPDFNTEAFF TGTGCCAGCTCGCCGGACTTTAACACTGAAGCTTTCTTT
TRBD2 TRBJ2-1 NA TRBV11-3 CASSKSGGHNEQFF TGTGCCAGCAGCAAAAGCGGGGGACACAATGAGCAGTTCTTC
TRBD2 TRBJ2-1 NA TRBV6-2/TRBV6-3 CASSYERGGGLSYNEQFF TGTGCCAGCAGTTACGAGCGGGGGGGCGGGCTTTCCTACAATGAGCAGTTCTTC
NA TRBJ1-3 NA TRBV6-5 CATQGLGGNTIYF TGTGCCACCCAGGGGCTAGGGGGAAACACCATATATTTT
TRBD1 TRBJ2-3 NA TRBV5-6 CASSSETWTGSTDTQYF TGTGCCAGCAGCTCGGAAACGTGGACAGGGAGCACAGATACGCAGTATTTT
TRBD2 TRBJ2-5 NA TRBV10-2 CASSESSGLVVGETQYF TGCGCCAGCAGTGAGTCGTCGGGACTAGTAGTTGGAGAGACCCAGTACTTC
TRBD1 TRBJ1-6 NA TRBV5-1 CASSLEGTAYNSPLHF TGCGCCAGCAGCTTGGAGGGGACAGCATACAATTCACCCCTCCACTTT
NA TRBJ1-2 NA TRBV30 CAWSKMESYGYTF TGTGCCTGGAGTAAAATGGAGAGCTATGGCTACACCTTC
NA TRBJ1-1 few TRBV4-1 CASSFQGWLNTEAFF TGCGCCAGCAGCTTCCAGGGTTGGCTGAACACTGAAGCTTTCTTT
NA TRBJ2-3 NA TRBV19 CASSIGAGEADTQYF TGTGCCAGTAGTATCGGCGCAGGGGAAGCAGATACGCAGTATTTT
NA TRBJ2-2 NA TRBV5-1 CASSPPGGPNTGELFF TGCGCCAGCAGCCCTCCCGGCGGCCCGAACACCGGGGAGCTGTTTTTT
NA TRBJ2-7 NA TRBV20-1 CSASPGSYEQYF TGCAGTGCTAGTCCCGGTTCCTACGAGCAGTACTTC
NA TRBJ1-5 NA TRBV3-1/TRBV3-2 CASSRGHRNQPQHF TGTGCCAGCAGCCGCGGACACCGCAATCAGCCCCAGCATTTT
TRBD1 TRBJ1-4 once TRBV2 CASREGTGGEKLFF TGTGCCAGCAGGGAAGGGACAGGGGGTGAAAAACTGTTTTTT
TRBD1 TRBJ1-6 NA TRBV19 CASLGQVGSPLHF TGTGCCAGCCTCGGACAGGTTGGTTCACCCCTCCACTTT
NA TRBJ2-2 NA TRBV11-3 CASSLRRGTGELFF TGTGCCAGCAGCTTACGCCGGGGCACCGGGGAGCTGTTTTTT
NA TRBJ2-3 NA TRBV5-1 CASSLSGPSTDTQYF TGCGCCAGCAGCTTGAGCGGTCCTAGCACAGATACGCAGTATTTT
NA TRBJ1-1 NA TRBV28 CASSPRWNTEAFF TGTGCCAGCAGCCCCAGGTGGAACACTGAAGCTTTCTTT
TRBD2 TRBJ2-3 NA TRBV6-5 CASKSGGANTQYF TGTGCCAGCAAGAGCGGGGGGGCAAATACGCAGTATTTT
NA TRBJ2-5 NA TRBV3-1/TRBV3-2 CASSQLVPLGGTQYF TGTGCCAGCAGCCAACTCGTGCCGCTGGGGGGGACCCAGTACTTC